This T cell receptor (beta chain) was captured by sequencing in a study of technical replicates of blood from a few donors. The CDR3 is 15 residues long. The V gene end was trimmed by 4 bases and the J gene end by 1 base; junction bases not matched to a gene: 7. Germline lookup yields CDR1 SGHNT and CDR2 YYREEE (reference sequence). Measured with immunoSEQ multiplex PCR; TCRdb has only the in-frame clones, and not every one. The table has 74,000 or so clones, about 96% seen once. Material: T cells isolated from PBMCs. V gene TRBV5-4 combines with J gene TRBJ1-1; 7 positions agree with TRBD1. This clonotype was obtained from a human donor in good health. This chain's CDR3 is CASSPGQLRNTEAFF. In nucleotides, the CDR3 is TGTGCCAGCAGCCCGGGACAGTTGAGGAACACTGAAGCTTTCTTT.